This entry lists 7 T cell receptor beta chains sequenced from one sample in a study of blood T cells in healthy people across ages. Primed by a sample-barcoded 5' primer and a J-beta primer mix, a second PCR proceeded for about 6 to 12 cycles. MiXCR was run by TCRdb on the 5' RACE reads, yielding one entry per CDR3 protein. The table shows fewer than 2 million distinct CDR3 sequences, with about 39% occurring only once. Sequencing was performed on blood. The receptors shown here come from a human donor in good health.

The table lists this clonotype with a few counts. This chain joins TRBV7-9 and TRBJ1-3; weak D call: TRBD1 (5 bases). The germline V and J ends were trimmed by 1 base and 4 bases, with 14 bases remaining between them. Germline V gene data show CDR1 as SEHNR and CDR2 as FQNEAQ (reference sequence). The CDR3 has 16 amino acids. CDR3: CASSLVQGLFGNTIYF. In DNA form, the CDR3 reads TGTGCCAGCAGCTTAGTCCAGGGTTTATTCGGAAACACCATATATTTT.

The rearrangement joins TRBV14 to TRBJ2-2; no clear D gene. Germline lookup yields CDR1 SGHDN and CDR2 FVKESK. Between the trimmed V and J ends, which lost 5 bases and 4 bases, there was a span of 8 bases. The CDR3 is made up of 13 amino acids. CDR3: CASSGSSTGELFF. Here the CDR3 DNA reads TGTGCCAGCAGCGGGTCTAGCACCGGGGAGCTGTTTTTT.

The chain carries TRBV9 and TRBJ2-4; possible D gene TRBD1, 6 bases. The J call may be incorrect, as the DNA end agrees better with TRBJ2-7. CDR3 length: 14 amino acids. Germline V gene sequence: CDR1 SGDLS, CDR2 YYNGEE. The CDR3, as DNA: TGTGCCAGCAGCGGAGGGGACACAAAATACGAGCAGTACTTC. This gives the protein CASSGGDTKYEQYF.

The chain employs TRBV5-5 and TRBJ2-7; TRBD2 agrees at 11 bases. The germline V gene has CDR1 SGHKS and CDR2 YYEKEE (reference sequence). Trimming at V came to 0 bases and at J to 5 bases, leaving 4 bases not matched to a gene. This CDR3 region has 15 residues. CDR3 residues: CASSLVAGGPHEQYF. As DNA, the CDR3 is TGTGCCAGCAGCTTGGTAGCGGGGGGGCCGCACGAGCAGTACTTC.

The chain links TRBV7-8 to TRBJ1-2, with no clear D. V shed 0 bases and J shed 6 bases, with 8 bases lying between them. CDR1 and CDR2 (germline): SGHVS, FQNEAQ. This CDR3 is built from 13 residues. The CDR3 loop is CASSLALEHGYTF. CDR3 coding DNA: TGTGCCAGCAGCTTAGCGCTAGAACATGGCTACACCTTC.

This clonotype was recorded a few times. V gene TRBV4-3 combines with J gene TRBJ2-7; 9 bases align to TRBD1. The CDR3 spans 15 residues. The junction had 6 bases not matched to a gene; V was cut back by 3 bases and J by 3 bases. Per germline, CDR1 LGHNA and CDR2 YSLEER. The CDR3 DNA sequence: TGCGCCAGCAGCCACATCGGGACAGGGATCTACGAGCAGTACTTC. Amino acids: CASSHIGTGIYEQYF.

This clonotype occurred a few times. This chain links TRBV4-2 with TRBJ1-2; D possibly corresponds to TRBD1 (6 bases). Germline assignment: CDR1 LGHNA and CDR2 YNFKEQ. V shed 1 base and J shed 8 bases, with 23 bases lying between them. The CDR3 runs to 17 residues. The CDR3 DNA is TGTGCCAGCAGCCAAGGCAGGGGCAGGAGGATATATCTGGGCTACACCTTC. Its protein is CASSQGRGRRIYLGYTF.